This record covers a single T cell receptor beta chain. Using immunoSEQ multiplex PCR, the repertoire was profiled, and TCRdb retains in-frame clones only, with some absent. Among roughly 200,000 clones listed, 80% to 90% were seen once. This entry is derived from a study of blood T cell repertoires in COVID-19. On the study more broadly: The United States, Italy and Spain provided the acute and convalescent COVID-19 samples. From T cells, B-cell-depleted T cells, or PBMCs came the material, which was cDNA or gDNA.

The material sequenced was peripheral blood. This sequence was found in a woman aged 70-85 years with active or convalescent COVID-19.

CDR3 sequence reads: CASSKASGSYNEQFF. CDR3 nucleotides: TGTGCCAGTAGTAAGGCTAGCGGGAGCTACAATGAGCAGTTCTTC. The chain recombines TRBV19 with TRBJ2-1; 10 bases map to TRBD2. This CDR3 comprises 15 residues. Unmatched junction bases numbered 3, after V lost 4 bases and J lost 3 bases. Germline V lookup: CDR1 LNHDA, CDR2 SQIVND (reference sequence).